Listed here is a single T cell receptor (beta chain). At the DNA level, this CDR3 is encoded by other sequences in the same sample as well. The record originates from a study of blood T cell repertoires in COVID-19. Study overall: The origin of the acute and convalescent COVID-19 samples was the United States, Italy and Spain. Sources were T cells, B-cell-depleted T cells, or PBMCs; the material itself was cDNA or gDNA.

In the original processing: Amplification of reference gene primers was used by the study to estimate nucleated cell counts. Assay used: immunoSEQ multiplex PCR; TCRdb lists only in-frame clones, some missing. The V and J calls and the clone size are those of that table, but D and trimming were determined from the DNA. The sample consists of approximately 210,000 clones, over 65% of them appearing once. Material: peripheral blood. This TCR derives from a woman in her seventies with active or convalescent COVID-19.

The CDR3 region has the DNA TGTGCCAGCAGTGAAAGAGAGGGCACTGAAGCTTTCTTT. It yields the protein CASSEREGTEAFF. The V and J genes are TRBV2 and TRBJ1-1; no firm D call. The CDR3 length is 13 residues. The V gene's germline CDR1 is SNHLY and CDR2 FYNNEI. V lost 2 bases, J lost 4 bases, and 8 bases lay in between.